These 9 T cell receptor beta chains came from one sample sequenced in a study of blood T cell repertoires in COVID-19. The repertoire was sequenced with immunoSEQ multiplex PCR; TCRdb's copy has only in-frame clones and lacks some. Altogether 310,000 or so clones are present, roughly 86% being singletons, with the ten largest covering roughly 12%. Sequencing input: peripheral blood. These receptors were obtained from a woman under 40 with COVID-19, enrolled during active disease.

The gene calls are TRBV18 and TRBJ2-3, with TRBD2 as a possible D gene (6 bases). V lost 5 bases, J lost 0 bases, and 12 bases lay in between. CDR3 size: 15 residues. CDR1 is KGHSH, CDR2 LQKENI, per germline. CDR3 residues: CASSSGGISTDTQYF. In DNA form, the CDR3 reads TGTGCCAGCTCATCAGGAGGGATTAGCACAGATACGCAGTATTTT.

This clone was seen a few times. The chain has TRBV10-3 and TRBJ2-6, with D unclear. Germline lookup yields CDR1 ENHRY and CDR2 SYGVKD. This CDR3 contains 16 residues. Trimming left V 5 bases short and J 2 bases short, with 13 bases between. The CDR3 DNA is TGTGCCATCAGTTCGCGTTTCGAGGCTGGGGCCAACGTCCTGACTTTC. Residues: CAISSRFEAGANVLTF.

This clone has just a few counts. V is TRBV5-6 and J is TRBJ1-2; D call uncertain. V gave up 0 bases and J gave up 0 bases, with 6 bases separating them. The CDR3 is 14 residues long. Germline assignment: CDR1 SGHDT and CDR2 YYEEEE. CDR3 loop: CASSLVQANYGYTF. Written as DNA, the CDR3 is TGTGCCAGCAGCTTGGTTCAGGCTAACTATGGCTACACCTTC.

The chain has TRBV6-5 and TRBJ2-7; 9 bases fit TRBD1. V gave up 4 bases and J gave up 4 bases; unmatched junction bases: 11. Germline-derived CDR1 and CDR2 are MNHEY and SVGAGI. The CDR3 totals 16 residues. The CDR3 protein is CASSSQPTGGQYEQYF. CDR3 sequence (DNA): TGTGCCAGCAGTTCCCAACCGACAGGGGGGCAATACGAGCAGTACTTC.

This rearrangement joins TRBV5-4 to TRBJ2-7, with 10 bases matching TRBD2. The ends lost 3 bases at V and 10 bases at J; junction bases unmatched: 19. CDR3 length: 17 amino acids. Germline V gives CDR1 SGHNT, CDR2 YYREEE (reference sequence). The CDR3 spells CASSSRGELGGLAFQYF. The CDR3 nucleotides are TGTGCCAGCAGCTCCAGGGGGGAGCTAGGGGGACTAGCGTTTCAGTACTTC.

The J gene is TRBJ2-7, the V gene TRBV11-3; no definite D call. The CDR3 totals 11 residues. Germline lookup yields CDR1 SGHNT and CDR2 YENEEA. Trimming pared 0 bases from V and 6 bases from J, leaving 3 bases between. This chain's CDR3 is CASSLDGEQYF. The CDR3 nucleotides are TGTGCCAGCAGCTTAGACGGCGAGCAGTACTTC.

In nucleotides, the CDR3 is TGTGCCAGCAGCGCCGAGGGCGGGAGATTCAATGAGCAGTTCTTC. Its translation: CASSAEGGRFNEQFF. This chain links TRBV9 with TRBJ2-1; 7 nucleotides line up with TRBD2. The germline V gene encodes CDR1 SGDLS and CDR2 YYNGEE. Trimming at V came to 3 bases and at J to 6 bases, leaving 9 bases not matched to a gene. The length of the CDR3 is 15 residues.

The genes are TRBV7-9 and TRBJ1-2; 9 nucleotides line up with TRBD1. With V trimmed by 1 base and J by 8 bases, 5 bases remained unmatched. CDR3 length: 14 residues. Germline V CDR1 and CDR2: SEHNR, FQNEAQ (reference sequence). The CDR3 loop is CASSLDVTGGGYTF. Here the CDR3 DNA reads TGTGCCAGCAGCTTAGATGTGACAGGGGGAGGCTACACCTTC.

The chain has TRBV30 and TRBJ1-5; TRBD1 matches 7 bases. V lost 2 bases to trimming and J lost 0 bases; unmatched junction nucleotides: 4. In germline, CDR1 is GTSNPN, CDR2 SVGIG (reference sequence). CDR3 length: 15 amino acids. The CDR3 here is CAWSLGQASNQPQHF. CDR3 coding DNA: TGTGCCTGGAGTCTTGGACAGGCTAGCAATCAGCCCCAGCATTTT.